A selection of T cell receptor beta chains follows, all from one sample in a study of cytomegalovirus exposure and HLA in healthy donors. TCRdb's table, derived via immunoSEQ multiplex PCR, lists solely in-frame clones and lacks some. The sample carries fewer than 200,000 clones, 79% recorded once. The sequencing input was PBMCs. Receptor source: a middle-aged man in good health and CMV-seronegative. The CDR3 runs from the conserved cysteine through the conserved F or W. A D gene is named only where the DNA matches it firmly. Rows give clone size only sometimes, using once, few, many, or a class for an expanded clone.

size	length	V	D	J	CDR3	DNA
.	15	TRBV25-1	TRBD2	TRBJ2-4	CASNSAGGPQDSQYF	TGTGCCAGCAACTCAGCGGGAGGCCCCCAAGACAGTCAGTACTTC
.	14	TRBV15	TRBD1	TRBJ1-5	CATSFQGVNQPQHF	TGTGCCACCAGCTTCCAGGGGGTCAATCAGCCCCAGCATTTT
.	14	TRBV5-5	.	TRBJ1-1	CASSPRTENTEAFF	TGTGCCAGCAGCCCCAGGACAGAGAACACTGAAGCTTTCTTT
few	18	TRBV9	.	TRBJ2-6	CASSVGGRVTSGANGLTF	TGTGCCAGCAGCGTAGGGGGCAGGGTCACCTCTGGGGCCAACGGCCTGACTTTC
few	13	TRBV7-9	.	TRBJ2-5	CATHLDSQETQYF	TGTGCCACCCATTTGGACAGCCAAGAGACCCAGTACTTC
.	17	TRBV18	TRBD2	TRBJ2-2	CASRGLAGAPYTGELFF	TGTGCCAGCAGGGGACTAGCGGGAGCACCCTACACCGGGGAGCTGTTTTTT
.	17	TRBV10-3	TRBD2	TRBJ2-2	CATAGTSGRGHTGELFF	TGTGCCACCGCCGGGACTAGCGGGAGGGGGCACACCGGGGAGCTGTTTTTT
.	20	TRBV27	.	TRBJ2-1	CASSFLAPGRGGKSFDEQFF	TGTGCCAGCAGTTTCCTGGCCCCTGGACGGGGAGGTAAATCTTTCGATGAGCAGTTCTTC
.	15	TRBV5-5	TRBD2	TRBJ2-7	CASSSGGRMTYEQYF	TGTGCCAGCAGCTCGGGGGGACGGATGACCTACGAGCAGTACTTC
.	15	TRBV2	TRBD1	TRBJ2-5	CASSVEQGGQETQYF	TGTGCCAGCAGTGTTGAACAGGGGGGCCAAGAGACCCAGTACTTC
.	15	TRBV25-1	TRBD2	TRBJ2-7	CASSEGGRAGGEQYF	TGTGCCAGCAGTGAAGGCGGGAGGGCCGGAGGCGAGCAGTACTTC
few	13	TRBV29-1	TRBD1	TRBJ1-2	CSVRDRGNYGYTF	TGCAGCGTCCGGGACAGGGGCAACTATGGCTACACCTTC
.	12	TRBV27	.	TRBJ1-5	CASSRSGQPQHF	TGTGCCAGCAGCCGGAGCGGCCAGCCCCAGCATTTT
.	17	TRBV5-5	TRBD1	TRBJ1-3	CASSRTITQGIGNTIYF	TGTGCCAGCAGCCGTACTATTACACAGGGGATCGGAAACACCATATATTTT
.	17	TRBV7-8	TRBD2	TRBJ2-3	CASSLSRTSGRTDTQYF	TGTGCCAGCAGCCTGTCGCGTACTAGCGGGAGGACAGATACGCAGTATTTT
.	16	TRBV18	TRBD1	TRBJ2-3	CASSLSGTGSTDTQYF	TGTGCCAGCTCACTCTCCGGGACAGGGAGCACAGATACGCAGTATTTT
.	14	TRBV29-1	.	TRBJ2-1	CSAITFGSYNEQFF	TGCAGCGCGATAACATTTGGCTCCTACAATGAGCAGTTCTTC
.	13	TRBV5-4	.	TRBJ2-1	CASSTGTWNEQFF	TGTGCCAGCAGCACCGGGACTTGGAATGAGCAGTTCTTC
.	12	TRBV10-3	TRBD1	TRBJ1-2	CATQGGGYGYTF	TGTGCCACCCAGGGGGGAGGCTATGGCTACACCTTC
.	15	TRBV6-1	TRBD2	TRBJ2-3	CASSSGLAGTDTQYF	TGTGCCAGCAGCTCCGGACTAGCAGGCACAGATACGCAGTATTTT
once	17	TRBV4-2	.	TRBJ2-6	CASSQSRSGSGANVLTF	TGTGCCAGCAGCCAATCGAGGTCTGGTTCTGGGGCCAACGTCCTGACTTTC
.	17	TRBV5-1	.	TRBJ2-2	CASTLFFGGPVGGELFF	TGCGCCAGCACCCTCTTTTTCGGCGGGCCGGTCGGCGGGGAGCTGTTTTTT
.	17	TRBV5-4	TRBD2	TRBJ2-6	CASSTGLAGAGANVLTF	TGTGCCAGCAGCACCGGACTAGCGGGAGCCGGGGCCAACGTCCTGACTTTC
.	14	TRBV5-1	.	TRBJ2-2	CASSLTPFGGELFF	TGCGCCAGCAGCTTGACCCCGTTCGGCGGGGAGCTGTTTTTT
once	15	TRBV29-1	.	TRBJ2-2	CSVGFSGGAKGELFF	TGCAGCGTTGGATTTTCGGGGGGCGCGAAGGGGGAGCTGTTTTTT
.	13	TRBV2	.	TRBJ2-5	CASSDSELETQYF	TGTGCCAGCAGTGACAGCGAACTAGAGACCCAGTACTTC
.	15	TRBV6-5	.	TRBJ1-5	CASSMRTTGNQPQHF	TGTGCCAGCAGTATGAGGACAACCGGCAATCAGCCCCAGCATTTT